What follows describes a single T cell receptor (beta chain). The antigen remains undetermined. This record comes from a study of cytomegalovirus exposure and HLA in healthy donors. Looked up from germline, CDR1 is SQVTM and CDR2 is ANQGSEA. V gave up 0 bases and J gave up 3 bases; unmatched junction bases: 8. The CDR3 is made up of 15 amino acids. Profiled with immunoSEQ multiplex PCR; TCRdb holds only in-frame clones, not every one. The table lists roughly 60,000 clones, around 90% of them singletons. Findings and caveats of the study: In vitro assays verified that three CMV-associated chains recognized CMV antigens specifically.

The V call is TRBV29-1, the J call TRBJ2-7, with 7 bases lining up with TRBD2. Sequencing used PBMCs. This TCR was recovered from a young woman in good health and CMV-seronegative. CDR3 region: CSVEDPQRGGYEQYF. CDR3 DNA sequence: TGCAGCGTTGAAGATCCTCAGCGGGGAGGCTACGAGCAGTACTTC.